This T cell receptor beta chain originates from a study of CD8+CD57+ T cells in acquired aplastic anemia. Study details: On average, healthy donors gave 9 million to 11 million reads for CD4+ cells.

Overall study findings and caveats: In CD8+ cells, Simpson's diversity showed no significant difference between patients and controls. Around 29 shared CD8+ CDR3s appeared highly expressed within patients' immunodominant clones.

On this clonotype: What it binds is not known. This may stem from a read error, because a much larger clone lies one nucleotide away.

According to the study, genomic DNA was the template for TCR beta VDJ and CDR3 profiling. TCRdb reprocessed the reads with MiXCR, giving one entry per CDR3 protein. The profile shows 62,000 or so distinct CDR3 sequences, approximately 54% of them singletons. The sequence derives from a human donor in good health, serving as a control. The sequencing sample was made of sorted CD4+, CD8+, or CD8+CD57+ T cells (not recorded which) from PBMCs.

For the CDR3, the DNA is TGTGCCAGCAGTGAGCGGGTTAGCGGGGGGGCCAATGAGCAGTTCTTC. It encodes CASSERVSGGANEQFF. The chain carries TRBV6-1 and TRBJ2-1; 11 bases agree with TRBD2. The V and J ends lost 3 bases and 6 bases, in that order; junction bases with no gene match: 7. Germline CDR1 is MNHNS and CDR2 is SASEGT. The length of the CDR3 is 16 residues.